This TCR beta chain was recovered during a study of blood T cells in healthy people across ages. Findings of the study overall: Age advanced and TCR beta diversity per million T cells fell, roughly linearly. Both higher diversity and more naive CD4+ cells marked long-lived donors when set against aged donors. Researchers said unsorted PBMCs prevented a conclusive naive versus antigen-experienced comparison.

Peripheral blood, about 10 milliliters per donor, was collected. Through a sample-barcoded 5' primer and a J-beta primer mix, a second PCR was run for roughly 6 to 11 cycles. A single record per CDR3 protein comes from TCRdb applying MiXCR to the 5' RACE reads. The data show around 800,000 distinct CDR3 sequences, roughly 60% seen once. The V and J ends lost 3 bases and 7 bases respectively, with 13 bases between them. The CDR3 extends over 14 amino acids. Germline V CDR1 and CDR2: MGHDK, SYGVNS. Of note for this clonotype: Its target is not known.

The clonotype was recovered from a man younger than 40 in good health. V is TRBV25-1 and J is TRBJ2-1, with D possibly matching TRBD2 (6 bases). The sequenced material came from blood. CDR3 DNA sequence: TGTGCCAGCAGTGATGGGGGGTGGGGGAATGAGCAGTTCTTC. It translates to CASSDGGWGNEQFF. Full variable domain (rest looked up from reference TRBV25-1 and TRBJ2-1): EADIYQTPRYLVIGTGKKITLECSQTMGHDKMYWYQQDPGMELHLIHYSYGVNSTEKGDLSSESTVSRIRTEHFPLTLESARPSHTSQYLCASSDGGWGNEQFFGPGTRLTVL.